This T cell receptor (beta chain) came from a study of shared clonotypes between healthy human individuals. The naive CD8 population came from CD45RO-negative cells selected for CCR7, without terminally differentiated effector memory CD45RA+ cells. TCRdb's copy holds only in-frame clones and misses some; the assay was immunoSEQ multiplex PCR. The sample has fewer than 1 million clones; 95% to 97% are singletons. The CDR3 runs to 15 residues. Per the germline V gene, CDR1 is MNHEY and CDR2 is SVGAGI. The V end was cut by 5 bases, the J end by 4 bases, with 17 bases between. Specimen: naive CD8+ T cells sorted from blood. V and J are TRBV6-5 and TRBJ1-2; D not certain. The TCR sequence derives from a man aged 30-40 years in good health. In DNA, the CDR3 is TGTGCCAGCAGTCCATCAACCTACCAAACCTATGGCTACACCTTC. Translated, it gives CASSPSTYQTYGYTF.